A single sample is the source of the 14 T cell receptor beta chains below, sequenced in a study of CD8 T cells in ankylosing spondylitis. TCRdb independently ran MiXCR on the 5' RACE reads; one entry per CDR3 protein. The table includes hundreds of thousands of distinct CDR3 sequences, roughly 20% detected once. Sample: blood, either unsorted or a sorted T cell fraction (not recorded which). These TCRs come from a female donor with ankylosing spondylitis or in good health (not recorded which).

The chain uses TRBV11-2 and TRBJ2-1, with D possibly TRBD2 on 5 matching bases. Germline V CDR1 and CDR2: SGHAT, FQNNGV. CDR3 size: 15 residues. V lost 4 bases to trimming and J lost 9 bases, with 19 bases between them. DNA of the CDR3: TGTGCCAGCAGCTACATCCCGGCGGGTCACGGTGAGCAGTTCTTC. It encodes CASSYIPAGHGEQFF.

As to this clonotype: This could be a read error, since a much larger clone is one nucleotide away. The CDR3 reads CASSQGTGDREQYF. CDR3 DNA sequence: TGTGCCAGCAGCCAAGGGACAGGGGATCGCGAGCAGTACTTC. V is TRBV4-2 and J is TRBJ2-7; 9 bases match TRBD1. The V segment lost 1 base and the J segment 6 bases; nucleotides outside the gene matches: 4. There are 14 residues in the CDR3. Germline values: CDR1 LGHNA, CDR2 YNFKEQ.

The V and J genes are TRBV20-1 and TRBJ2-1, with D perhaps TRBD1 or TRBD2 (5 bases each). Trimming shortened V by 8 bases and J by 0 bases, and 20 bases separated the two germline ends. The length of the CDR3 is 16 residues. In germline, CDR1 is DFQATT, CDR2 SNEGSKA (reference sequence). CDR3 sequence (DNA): TGCAGTCAACTGGGGGTGGGAGTGAGCTCCTACAATGAGCAGTTCTTC. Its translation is CSQLGVGVSSYNEQFF.

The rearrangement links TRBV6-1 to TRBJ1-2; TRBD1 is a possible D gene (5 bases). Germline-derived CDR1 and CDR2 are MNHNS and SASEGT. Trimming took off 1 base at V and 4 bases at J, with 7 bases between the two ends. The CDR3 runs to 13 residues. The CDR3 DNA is TGTGCCAGCAGTGAAGGCAGGGCCTATGGCTACACCTTC. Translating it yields CASSEGRAYGYTF.

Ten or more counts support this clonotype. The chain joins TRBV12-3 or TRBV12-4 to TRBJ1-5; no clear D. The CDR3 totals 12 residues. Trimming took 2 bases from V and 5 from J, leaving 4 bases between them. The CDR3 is CASSLRDQPQHF. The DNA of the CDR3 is TGTGCCAGCAGTTTAAGGGATCAGCCCCAGCATTTT.

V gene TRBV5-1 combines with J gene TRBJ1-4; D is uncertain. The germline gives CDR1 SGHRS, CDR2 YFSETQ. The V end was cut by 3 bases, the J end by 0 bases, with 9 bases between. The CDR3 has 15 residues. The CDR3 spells CASSSLAATNEKLFF. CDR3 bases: TGCGCCAGCAGCTCGCTAGCTGCAACTAATGAAAAACTGTTTTTT.

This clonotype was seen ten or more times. CDR3 protein: CASSYWADEQYF. The CDR3 region has the DNA TGTGCCAGCAGTTACTGGGCAGACGAGCAGTACTTC. The V and J genes are TRBV6-2 or TRBV6-3 and TRBJ2-7; the D is unclear. Germline V gene lookup returns CDR1 MNHEY and CDR2 SVGEGT. Trimming shortened V by 1 base and J by 5 bases, and 6 bases separated the two germline ends. This CDR3 comprises 12 residues.

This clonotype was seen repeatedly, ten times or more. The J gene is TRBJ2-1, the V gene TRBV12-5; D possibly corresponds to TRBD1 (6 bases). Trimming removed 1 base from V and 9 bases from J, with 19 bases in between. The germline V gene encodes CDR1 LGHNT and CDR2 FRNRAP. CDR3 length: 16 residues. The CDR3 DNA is TGTGCTAGTGGTTTGGCCTCGGGACACCCTTTTGGTGAGCAGTTCTTC. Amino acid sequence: CASGLASGHPFGEQFF. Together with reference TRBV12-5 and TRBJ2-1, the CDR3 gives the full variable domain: DARVTQTPRHKVTEMGQEVTMRCQPILGHNTVFWYRQTMMQGLELLAYFRNRAPLDDSGMPKDRFSAEMPDATLATLKIQPSEPRDSAVYFCASGLASGHPFGEQFFGPGTRLTVL.

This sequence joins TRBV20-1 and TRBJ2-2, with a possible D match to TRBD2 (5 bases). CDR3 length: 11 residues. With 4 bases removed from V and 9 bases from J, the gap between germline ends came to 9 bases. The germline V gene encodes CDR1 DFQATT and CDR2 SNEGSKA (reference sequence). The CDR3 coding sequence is TGCAGTGCTACACTAGGCAGGGAGCTGTTTTTT. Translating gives CSATLGRELFF.

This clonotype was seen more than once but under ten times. DNA for the CDR3: TGCAGCGTTGCGCCGACAGTCCAAGAGACCCAGTACTTC. Translated, it gives CSVAPTVQETQYF. The V call is TRBV29-1, the J call TRBJ2-5; a possible D gene is TRBD1 (5 bases). The CDR3 length is 13 residues. The V end was cut by 4 bases, the J end by 1 base, with 10 bases between. The germline V gene encodes CDR1 SQVTM and CDR2 ANQGSEA.

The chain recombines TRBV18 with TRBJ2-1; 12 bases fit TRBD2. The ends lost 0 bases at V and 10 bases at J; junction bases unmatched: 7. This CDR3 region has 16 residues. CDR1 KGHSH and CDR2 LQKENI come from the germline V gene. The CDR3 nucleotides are TGTGCCAGCTCACCACCTTCACTAGCGGGAGGCGGGGAGCAGTTCTTC. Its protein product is CASSPPSLAGGGEQFF.

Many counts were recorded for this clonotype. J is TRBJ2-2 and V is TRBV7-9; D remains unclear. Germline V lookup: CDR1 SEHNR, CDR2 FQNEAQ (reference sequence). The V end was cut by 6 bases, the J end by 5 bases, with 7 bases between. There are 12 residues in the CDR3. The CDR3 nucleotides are TGTGCCAGCAGTCCAAGAACCGGGGAGCTGTTTTTT. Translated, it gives CASSPRTGELFF.

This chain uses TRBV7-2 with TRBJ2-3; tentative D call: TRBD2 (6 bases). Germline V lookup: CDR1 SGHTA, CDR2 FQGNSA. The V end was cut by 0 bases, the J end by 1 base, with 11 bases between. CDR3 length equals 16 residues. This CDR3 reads CASSLAGAGRTDTQYF. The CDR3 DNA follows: TGTGCCAGCAGCTTAGCAGGAGCGGGCCGCACAGATACGCAGTATTTT. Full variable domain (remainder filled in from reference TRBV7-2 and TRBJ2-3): GAGVSQSPSNKVTEKGKDVELRCDPISGHTALYWYRQSLGQGLEFLIYFQGNSAPDKSGLPSDRFSAERTGGSVSTLTIQRTQQEDSAVYLCASSLAGAGRTDTQYFGPGTRLTVL.

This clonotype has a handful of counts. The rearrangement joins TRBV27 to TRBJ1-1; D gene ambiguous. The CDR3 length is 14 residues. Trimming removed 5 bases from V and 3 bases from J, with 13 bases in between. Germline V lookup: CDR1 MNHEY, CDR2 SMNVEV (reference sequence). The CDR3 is CASSPMGRYTEAFF. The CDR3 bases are TGTGCCAGCAGTCCGATGGGCAGATACACTGAAGCTTTCTTT.